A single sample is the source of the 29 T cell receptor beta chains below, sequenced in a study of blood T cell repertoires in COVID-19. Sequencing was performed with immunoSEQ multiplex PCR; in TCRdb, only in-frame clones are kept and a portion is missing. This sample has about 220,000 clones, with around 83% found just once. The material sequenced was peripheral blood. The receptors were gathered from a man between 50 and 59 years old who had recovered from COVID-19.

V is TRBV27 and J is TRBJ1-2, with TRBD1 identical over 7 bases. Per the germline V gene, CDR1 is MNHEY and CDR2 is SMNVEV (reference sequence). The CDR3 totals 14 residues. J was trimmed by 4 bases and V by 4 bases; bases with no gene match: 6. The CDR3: CASSSPGTAYGYTF. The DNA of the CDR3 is TGTGCCAGCAGTTCCCCCGGGACAGCCTATGGCTACACCTTC.

This CDR3 is CASSDIAGGQKHQRGEYF. DNA of the CDR3: TGTGCCAGCAGTGACATAGCGGGAGGGCAAAAGCACCAGAGAGGTGAATACTTC. V usage is TRBV6-1 and J usage is TRBJ2-7; 11 bases fit TRBD2. There are 18 residues in the CDR3. Germline trimming cut 3 bases from V and 13 bases from J; bases unmatched to any gene: 23. Per germline, CDR1 MNHNS and CDR2 SASEGT.

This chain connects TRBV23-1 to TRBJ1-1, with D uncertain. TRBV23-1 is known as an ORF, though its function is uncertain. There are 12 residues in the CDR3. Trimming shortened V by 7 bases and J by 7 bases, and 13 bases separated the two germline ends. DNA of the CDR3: TGCGCCAGCATAGTGGTTGAGAGTGAAGCTTTCTTT. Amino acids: CASIVVESEAFF.

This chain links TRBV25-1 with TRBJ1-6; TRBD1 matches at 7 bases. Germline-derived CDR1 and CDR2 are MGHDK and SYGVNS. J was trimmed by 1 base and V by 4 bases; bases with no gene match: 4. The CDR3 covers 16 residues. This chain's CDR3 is CASSASGQSYNSPLHF. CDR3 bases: TGTGCCAGCAGTGCCTCGGGACAGTCCTATAATTCACCCCTCCACTTT. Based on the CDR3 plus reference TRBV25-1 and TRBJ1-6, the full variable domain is EADIYQTPRYLVIGTGKKITLECSQTMGHDKMYWYQQDPGMELHLIHYSYGVNSTEKGDLSSESTVSRIRTEHFPLTLESARPSHTSQYLCASSASGQSYNSPLHFGNGTRLTVT.

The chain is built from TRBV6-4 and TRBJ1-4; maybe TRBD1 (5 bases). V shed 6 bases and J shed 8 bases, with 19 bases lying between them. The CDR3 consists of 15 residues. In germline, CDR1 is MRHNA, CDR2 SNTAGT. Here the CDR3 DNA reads TGTGCCAGCAGGCCAGGGATCCTTCGTGAAGAAAAACTGTTTTTT. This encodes CASRPGILREEKLFF.

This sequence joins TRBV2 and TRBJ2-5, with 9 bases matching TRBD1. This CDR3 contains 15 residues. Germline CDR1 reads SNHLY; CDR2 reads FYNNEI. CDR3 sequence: CAVSPGTGPQETQYF. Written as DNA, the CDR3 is TGTGCAGTTAGCCCGGGGACAGGGCCCCAAGAGACCCAGTACTTC.

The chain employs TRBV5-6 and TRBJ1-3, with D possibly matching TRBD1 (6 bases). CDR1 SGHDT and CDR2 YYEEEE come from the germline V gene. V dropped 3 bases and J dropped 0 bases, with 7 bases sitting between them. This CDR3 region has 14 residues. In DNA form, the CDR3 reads TGTGCCAGCAGCTACAGGGACTCTGGAAACACCATATATTTT. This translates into CASSYRDSGNTIYF.

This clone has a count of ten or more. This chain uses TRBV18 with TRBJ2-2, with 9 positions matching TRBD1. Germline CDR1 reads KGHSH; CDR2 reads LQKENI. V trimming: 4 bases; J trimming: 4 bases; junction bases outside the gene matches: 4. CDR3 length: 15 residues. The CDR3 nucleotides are TGTGCCAGCTCACAAGACAGGGGGACCACCGGGGAGCTGTTTTTT. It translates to CASSQDRGTTGELFF.

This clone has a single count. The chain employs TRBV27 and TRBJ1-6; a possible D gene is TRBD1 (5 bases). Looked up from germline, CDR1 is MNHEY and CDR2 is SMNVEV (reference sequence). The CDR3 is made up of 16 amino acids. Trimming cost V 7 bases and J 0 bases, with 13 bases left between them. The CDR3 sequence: CASKIQGSSYNSPLHF. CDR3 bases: TGTGCCAGCAAAATCCAGGGCAGCTCCTATAATTCACCCCTCCACTTT.

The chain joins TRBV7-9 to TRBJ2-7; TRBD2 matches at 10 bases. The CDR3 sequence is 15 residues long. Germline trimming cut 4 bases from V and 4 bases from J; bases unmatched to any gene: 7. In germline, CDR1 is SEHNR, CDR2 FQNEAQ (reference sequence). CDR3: CASSSPSGSKYEQYF. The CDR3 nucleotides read TGTGCCAGCAGCTCCCCTAGCGGGAGTAAGTACGAGCAGTACTTC.

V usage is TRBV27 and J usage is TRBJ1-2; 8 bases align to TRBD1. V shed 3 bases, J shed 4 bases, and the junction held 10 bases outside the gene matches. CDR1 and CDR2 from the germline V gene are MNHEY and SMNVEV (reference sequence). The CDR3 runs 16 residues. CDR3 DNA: TGTGCCAGCAGTTTGTCTCAGGGGGCACAGGGCTATGGCTACACCTTC. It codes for CASSLSQGAQGYGYTF.

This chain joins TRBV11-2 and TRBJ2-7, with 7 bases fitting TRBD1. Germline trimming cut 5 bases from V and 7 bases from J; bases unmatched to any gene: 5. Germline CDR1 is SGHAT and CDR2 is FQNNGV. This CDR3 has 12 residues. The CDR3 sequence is CASSPSDREQYF. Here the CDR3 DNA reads TGTGCCAGCAGCCCATCGGACAGGGAGCAGTACTTC. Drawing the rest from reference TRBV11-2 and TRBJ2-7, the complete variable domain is EAGVAQSPRYKIIEKRQSVAFWCNPISGHATLYWYQQILGQGPKLLIQFQNNGVVDDSQLPKDRFSAERLKGVDSTLKIQPAKLEDSAVYLCASSPSDREQYFGPGTRLTVT.

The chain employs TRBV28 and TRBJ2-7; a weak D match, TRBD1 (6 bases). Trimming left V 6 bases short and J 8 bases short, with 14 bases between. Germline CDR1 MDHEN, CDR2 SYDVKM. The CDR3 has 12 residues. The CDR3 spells CASSLEQGKQYF. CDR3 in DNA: TGTGCCAGCAGCCTCGAACAGGGTAAGCAGTACTTC.

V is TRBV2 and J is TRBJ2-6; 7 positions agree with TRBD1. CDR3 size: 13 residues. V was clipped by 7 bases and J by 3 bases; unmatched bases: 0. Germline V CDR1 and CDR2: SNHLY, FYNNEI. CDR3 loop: CASTGGGANVLTF. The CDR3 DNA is TGTGCCAGCACAGGGGGTGGGGCCAACGTCCTGACTTTC.

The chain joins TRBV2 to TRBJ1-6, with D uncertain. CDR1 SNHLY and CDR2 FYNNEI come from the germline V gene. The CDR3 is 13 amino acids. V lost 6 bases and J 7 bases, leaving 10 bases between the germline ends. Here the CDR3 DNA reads TGTGCCAGCAGGGCTCAAGTCAATTCACCCCTCCACTTT. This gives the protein CASRAQVNSPLHF.

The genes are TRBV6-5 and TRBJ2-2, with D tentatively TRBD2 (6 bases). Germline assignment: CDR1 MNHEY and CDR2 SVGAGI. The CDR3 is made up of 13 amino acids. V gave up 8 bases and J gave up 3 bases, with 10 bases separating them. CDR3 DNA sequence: TGTGCCAGCGGGACTTCATACACCGGGGAGCTGTTTTTT. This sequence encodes CASGTSYTGELFF.

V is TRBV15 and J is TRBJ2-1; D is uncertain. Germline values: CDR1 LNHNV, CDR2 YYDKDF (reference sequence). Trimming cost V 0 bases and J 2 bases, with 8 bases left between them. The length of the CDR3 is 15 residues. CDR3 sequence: CATSRDGGTYNEQFF. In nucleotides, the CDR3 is TGTGCCACCAGCAGAGATGGCGGAACCTACAATGAGCAGTTCTTC.

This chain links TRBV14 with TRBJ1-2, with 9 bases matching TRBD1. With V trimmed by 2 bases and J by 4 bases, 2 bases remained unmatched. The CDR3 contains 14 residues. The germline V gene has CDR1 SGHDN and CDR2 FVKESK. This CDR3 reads CASSQLTGGYGYTF. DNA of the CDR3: TGTGCCAGCAGCCAACTGACAGGGGGCTATGGCTACACCTTC.

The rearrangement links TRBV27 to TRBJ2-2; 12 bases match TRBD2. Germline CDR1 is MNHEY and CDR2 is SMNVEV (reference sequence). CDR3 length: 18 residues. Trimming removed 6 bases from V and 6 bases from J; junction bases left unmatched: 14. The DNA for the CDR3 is TGTGCCAGCAGCCCTCAGGGGCGGCTAGCGGGAGGGGCCGGGGAGCTGTTTTTT. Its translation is CASSPQGRLAGGAGELFF.

CDR3 in amino acids: CASSPRGSGFHEQYF. As DNA, the CDR3 is TGTGCCAGCAGCCCCAGGGGCTCAGGGTTCCACGAGCAGTACTTC. This chain uses TRBV27 with TRBJ2-7; TRBD1 might be the D (6 bases). CDR1 is MNHEY, CDR2 SMNVEV, per germline (reference sequence). Trimming took 6 bases from V and 5 from J, leaving 20 bases between them. CDR3 length equals 15 residues.

In nucleotides, the CDR3 is TGTGCCAGCAGCCCGACTAGCGGGAGTAGCGAGCAGTACTTC. This gives the protein CASSPTSGSSEQYF. The chain carries TRBV3-1 (or the pseudogene TRBV3-2) and TRBJ2-7, with 12 bases fitting TRBD2. V shed 4 bases, J shed 6 bases, and the junction held 4 bases outside the gene matches. The CDR3 covers 14 residues. Germline CDR1 and CDR2: LGHDT and YNNKEL (reference sequence).

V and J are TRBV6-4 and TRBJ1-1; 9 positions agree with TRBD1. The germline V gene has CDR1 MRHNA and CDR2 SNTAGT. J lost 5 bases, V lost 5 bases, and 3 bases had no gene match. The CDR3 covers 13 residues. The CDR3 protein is CASSRQGGTEAFF. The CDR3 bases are TGTGCCAGCAGTCGACAGGGGGGGACTGAAGCTTTCTTT.

The CDR3 here is CASSLDRGNQPQHF. CDR3 nucleotide sequence: TGTGCCAGCAGCCTTGACAGGGGGAATCAGCCCCAGCATTTT. The rearrangement joins TRBV28 to TRBJ1-5; 9 bases are shared with TRBD1. The germline gives CDR1 MDHEN, CDR2 SYDVKM. CDR3 size: 14 residues. The V segment lost 6 bases and the J segment 4 bases; nucleotides outside the gene matches: 4. The variable domain in full, completed from reference TRBV28 and TRBJ1-5, reads DVKVTQSSRYLVKRTGEKVFLECVQDMDHENMFWYRQDPGLGLRLIYFSYDVKMKEKGDIPEGYSVSREKKERFSLILESASTNQTSMYLCASSLDRGNQPQHFGDGTRLSIL.

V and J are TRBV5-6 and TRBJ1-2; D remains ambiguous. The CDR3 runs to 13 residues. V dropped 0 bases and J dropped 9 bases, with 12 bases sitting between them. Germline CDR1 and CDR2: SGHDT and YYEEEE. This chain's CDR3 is CASSLGEGSRYTF. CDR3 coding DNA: TGTGCCAGCAGCTTGGGAGAGGGCTCTCGCTACACCTTC.

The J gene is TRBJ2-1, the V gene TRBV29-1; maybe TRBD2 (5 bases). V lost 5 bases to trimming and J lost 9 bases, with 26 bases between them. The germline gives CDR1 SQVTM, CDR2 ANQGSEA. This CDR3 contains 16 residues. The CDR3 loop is CSVRDFTEGPTAEQFF. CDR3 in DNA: TGCAGCGTTCGAGATTTTACAGAGGGCCCTACGGCTGAGCAGTTCTTC.

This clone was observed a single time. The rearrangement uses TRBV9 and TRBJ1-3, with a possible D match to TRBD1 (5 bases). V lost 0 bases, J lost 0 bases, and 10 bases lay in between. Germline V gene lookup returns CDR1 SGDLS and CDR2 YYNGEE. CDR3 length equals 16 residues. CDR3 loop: CASSVDLTDSGNTIYF. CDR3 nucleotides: TGTGCCAGCAGCGTAGATCTGACAGACTCTGGAAACACCATATATTTT.

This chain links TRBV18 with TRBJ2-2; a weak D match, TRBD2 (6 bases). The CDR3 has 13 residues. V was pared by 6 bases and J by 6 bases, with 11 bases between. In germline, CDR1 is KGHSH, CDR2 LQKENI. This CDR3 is CASSPTSSGELFF. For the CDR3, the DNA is TGTGCCAGCTCCCCCACTAGCTCCGGGGAGCTGTTTTTT.

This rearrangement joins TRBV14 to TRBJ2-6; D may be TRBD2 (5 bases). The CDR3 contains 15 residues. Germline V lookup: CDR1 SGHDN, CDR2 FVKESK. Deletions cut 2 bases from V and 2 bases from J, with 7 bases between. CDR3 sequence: CASSQPGTGANVLTF. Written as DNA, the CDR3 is TGTGCCAGCAGCCAACCGGGGACTGGGGCCAACGTCCTGACTTTC.

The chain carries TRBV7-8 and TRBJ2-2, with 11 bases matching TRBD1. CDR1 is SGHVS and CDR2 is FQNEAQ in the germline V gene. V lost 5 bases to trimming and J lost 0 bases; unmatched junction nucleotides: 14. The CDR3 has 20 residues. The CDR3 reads CASSLRTSLGQGANTGELFF. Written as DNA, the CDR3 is TGTGCCAGCAGCCTTCGGACCTCACTGGGACAGGGGGCGAACACCGGGGAGCTGTTTTTT.